This TCR beta chain emerged from a study of shared clonotypes between healthy human individuals. Study at large: Per donor, CD8 memory used one plate, CD8 naive used two, CD4 memory used three and CD4 naive used three.

At deep level, the assay was performed. In the original processing: Junction-only immunoSEQ data arrived without quality scores, meaning filtering differed. The repertoire was sequenced with immunoSEQ multiplex PCR; TCRdb's copy has only in-frame clones and lacks some. V and J calls and clone size follow that table, whereas D and trimming were derived from the DNA. There are about 2.1 million clones in the sample; 85% to 95% occur only once, and 1.5% to 2% lies in the top ten. Naive CD8 cells lacked CD45RO, underwent positive selection for CCR7 and left out terminally differentiated effector memory CD45RA+ cells. This CDR3 is 14 amino acids long. From germline, CDR1 is SGHAT and CDR2 FQNNGV. V was shortened by 5 bases and J by 8 bases, with 18 bases between the two germline ends.

The specimen sequenced was naive CD8+ T cells from PBMCs. The V call is TRBV11-2, the J call TRBJ1-2; no firm D call. The TCR comes from a man between 18 and 35 years old in good health. Some clones in this sample may be carry-over from other donors' samples. The CDR3 region has the DNA TGTGCCAGCAGCGGAAATGCCGGCACTTCAGGCTACACCTTC. It yields the protein CASSGNAGTSGYTF. Drawing the rest from reference TRBV11-2 and TRBJ1-2, the complete variable domain is EAGVAQSPRYKIIEKRQSVAFWCNPISGHATLYWYQQILGQGPKLLIQFQNNGVVDDSQLPKDRFSAERLKGVDSTLKIQPAKLEDSAVYLCASSGNAGTSGYTFGSGTRLTVV.